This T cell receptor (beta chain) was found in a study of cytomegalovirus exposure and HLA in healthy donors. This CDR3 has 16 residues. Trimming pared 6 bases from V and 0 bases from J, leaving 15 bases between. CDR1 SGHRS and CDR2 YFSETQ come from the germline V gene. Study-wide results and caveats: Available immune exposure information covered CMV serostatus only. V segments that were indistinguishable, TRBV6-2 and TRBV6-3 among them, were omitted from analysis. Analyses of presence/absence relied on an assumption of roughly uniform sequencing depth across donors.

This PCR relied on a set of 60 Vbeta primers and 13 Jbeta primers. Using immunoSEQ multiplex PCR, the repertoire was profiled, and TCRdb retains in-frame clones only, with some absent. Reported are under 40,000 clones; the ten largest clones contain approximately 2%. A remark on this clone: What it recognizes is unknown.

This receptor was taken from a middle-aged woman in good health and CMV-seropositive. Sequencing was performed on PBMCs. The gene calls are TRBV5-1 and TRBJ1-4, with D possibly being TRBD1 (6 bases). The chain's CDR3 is CASIEDSHATNEKLFF. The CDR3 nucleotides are TGCGCCAGCATCGAGGACAGCCATGCAACTAATGAAAAACTGTTTTTT.